This T cell receptor beta chain was captured in a study of CXCR3-negative and CXCR3-positive naive CD8 T cells. Across the whole study: Cumulative TRB read yield was roughly 140 million, averaging about 1.5 +/- 0.3 million per library.

The libraries of TRB cDNA were constructed through 5' RACE using UMI labels. TCRdb reprocessed the 5' RACE reads; each CDR3 protein has one entry and no DNA is given. The sample has 6,500 to 7,500 distinct CDR3 sequences. According to its frequency, this clonotype is medium-sized (0.01 to 0.1%). Its antigen is not identified. There are 15 residues in the CDR3. From germline, CDR1 is SEHNR and CDR2 FQNEAQ (reference sequence). Study outcomes and limitations: Higher TRB CDR3 hydrophobicity marked CXCR3-positive naive cells relative to CXCR3-negative naive cells. Naive CXCR3-negative and CXCR3-positive cells had similar TRBV-TRBJ usage; memory differed. Both naive subsets showed comparably high diversity, and memory CD8+ cells showed much lower diversity.

The sequence derives from a human donor in good health. Some clones in this sample may be carry-over from other donors' samples. The sample consisted of naive CXCR3- CD8+ T cells from blood. The subset: CD45RO-CCR7+CD27+CD95- naive CD8+ T cells lacking CXCR3 (TNR3-). The chain joins TRBV7-9 to TRBJ2-1; the D call from TCRdb, TRBD2, cannot be confirmed without DNA. The CDR3: CASSSGGPPYNEQFF.